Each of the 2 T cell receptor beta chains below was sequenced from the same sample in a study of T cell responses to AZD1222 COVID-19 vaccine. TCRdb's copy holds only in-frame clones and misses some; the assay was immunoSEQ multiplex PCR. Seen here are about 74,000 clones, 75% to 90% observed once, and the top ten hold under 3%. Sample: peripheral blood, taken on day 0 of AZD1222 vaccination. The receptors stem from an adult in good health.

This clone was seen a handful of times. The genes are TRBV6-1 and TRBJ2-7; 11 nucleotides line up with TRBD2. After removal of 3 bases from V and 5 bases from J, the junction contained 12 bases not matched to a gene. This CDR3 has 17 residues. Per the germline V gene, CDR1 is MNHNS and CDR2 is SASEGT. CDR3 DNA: TGTGCCAGCAGTGAGGGGAGGAATAGCGGGAGGGCCAACGAGCAGTACTTC. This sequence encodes CASSEGRNSGRANEQYF.

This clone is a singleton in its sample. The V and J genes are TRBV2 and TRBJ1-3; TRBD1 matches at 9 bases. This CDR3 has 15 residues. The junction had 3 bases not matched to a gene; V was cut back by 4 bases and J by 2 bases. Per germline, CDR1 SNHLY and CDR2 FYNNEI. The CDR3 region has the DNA TGTGCCAGCAGTGGGGGACAGGGAGCTGGAAACACCATATATTTT. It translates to CASSGGQGAGNTIYF. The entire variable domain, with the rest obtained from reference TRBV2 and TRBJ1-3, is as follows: EPEVTQTPSHQVTQMGQEVILRCVPISNHLYFYWYRQILGQKVEFLVSFYNNEISEKSEIFDDQFSVERPDGSNFTLKIRSTKLEDSAMYFCASSGGQGAGNTIYFGEGSWLTVV.